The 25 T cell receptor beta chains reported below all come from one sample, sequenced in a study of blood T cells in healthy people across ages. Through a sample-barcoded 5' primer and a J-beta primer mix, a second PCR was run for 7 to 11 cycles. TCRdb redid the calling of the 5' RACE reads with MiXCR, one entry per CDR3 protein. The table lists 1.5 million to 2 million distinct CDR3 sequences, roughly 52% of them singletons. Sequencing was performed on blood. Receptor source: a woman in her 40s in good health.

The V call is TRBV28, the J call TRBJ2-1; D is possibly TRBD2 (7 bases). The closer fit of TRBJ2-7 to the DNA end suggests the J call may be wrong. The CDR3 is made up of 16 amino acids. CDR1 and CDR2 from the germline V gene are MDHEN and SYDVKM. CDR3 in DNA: TGTGCCAGCAGTTTTGGGGGGGCCGACTCCTACAATGAGCAGTACTTC. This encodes CASSFGGADSYNEQYF.

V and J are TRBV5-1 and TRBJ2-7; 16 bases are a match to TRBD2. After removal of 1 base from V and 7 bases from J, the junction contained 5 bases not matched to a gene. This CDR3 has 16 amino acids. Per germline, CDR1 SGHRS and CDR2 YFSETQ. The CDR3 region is CASSLRGLAGGREQYF. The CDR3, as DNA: TGCGCCAGCAGCTTGAGGGGACTAGCGGGGGGGCGGGAGCAGTACTTC.

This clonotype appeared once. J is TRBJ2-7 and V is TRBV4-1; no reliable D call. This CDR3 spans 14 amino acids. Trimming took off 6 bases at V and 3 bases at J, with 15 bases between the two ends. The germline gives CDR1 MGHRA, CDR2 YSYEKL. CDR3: CASSTNRDNYEQYF. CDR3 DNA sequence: TGCGCCAGCAGTACCAATAGAGACAACTACGAGCAGTACTTC.

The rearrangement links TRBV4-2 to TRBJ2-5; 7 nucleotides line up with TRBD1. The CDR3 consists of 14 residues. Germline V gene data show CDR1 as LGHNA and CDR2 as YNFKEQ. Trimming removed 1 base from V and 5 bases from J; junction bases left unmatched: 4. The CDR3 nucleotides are TGTGCCAGCAGCCAAGGGGGACAGTTGGAGACCCAGTACTTC. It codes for CASSQGGQLETQYF.

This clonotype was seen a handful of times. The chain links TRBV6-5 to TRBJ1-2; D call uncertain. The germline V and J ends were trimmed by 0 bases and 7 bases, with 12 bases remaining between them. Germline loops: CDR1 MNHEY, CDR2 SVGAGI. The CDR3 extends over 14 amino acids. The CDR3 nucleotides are TGTGCCAGCAGTTACTCGAATGTTCGGGGTGGCTACACCTTC. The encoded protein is CASSYSNVRGGYTF.

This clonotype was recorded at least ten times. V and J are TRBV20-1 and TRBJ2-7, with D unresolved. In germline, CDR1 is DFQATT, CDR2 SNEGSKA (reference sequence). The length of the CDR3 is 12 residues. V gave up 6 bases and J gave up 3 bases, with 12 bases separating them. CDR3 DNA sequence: TGCAGTGCCCTATGGGAACACTACGAGCAGTACTTC. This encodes CSALWEHYEQYF.

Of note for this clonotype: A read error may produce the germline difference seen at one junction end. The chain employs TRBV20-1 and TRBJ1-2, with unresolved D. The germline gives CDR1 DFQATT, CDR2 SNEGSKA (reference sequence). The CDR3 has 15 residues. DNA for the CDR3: TGCAGTGCTAGTGGGCGGCTTCGGGGAAACTATGGCTACACCTTT. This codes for CSASGRLRGNYGYTF.

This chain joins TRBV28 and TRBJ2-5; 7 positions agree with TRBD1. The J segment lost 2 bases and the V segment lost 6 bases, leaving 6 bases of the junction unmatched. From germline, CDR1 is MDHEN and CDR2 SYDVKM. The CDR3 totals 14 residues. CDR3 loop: CASSGDRDQETQYF. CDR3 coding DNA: TGTGCCAGCAGCGGAGACAGGGATCAAGAGACCCAGTACTTC.

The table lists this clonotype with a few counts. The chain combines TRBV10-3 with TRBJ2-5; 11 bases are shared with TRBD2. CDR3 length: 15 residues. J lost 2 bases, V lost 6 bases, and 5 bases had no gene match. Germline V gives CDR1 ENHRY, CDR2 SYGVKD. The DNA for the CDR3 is TGTGCCATCAGGCCCGGACTAGCGGGTCAAGAGACCCAGTACTTC. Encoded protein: CAIRPGLAGQETQYF.

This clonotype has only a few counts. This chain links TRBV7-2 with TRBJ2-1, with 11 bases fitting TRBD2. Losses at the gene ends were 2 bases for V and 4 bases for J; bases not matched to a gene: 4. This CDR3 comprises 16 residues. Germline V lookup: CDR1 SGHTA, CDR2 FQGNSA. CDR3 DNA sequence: TGTGCCAGCAGCTTATTACTAGCGGGGGATTACAATGAGCAGTTCTTC. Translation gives CASSLLLAGDYNEQFF.

CDR3 in DNA: TGCAGTGCTAGACAGGGGGGGAATGAAGCTTTCTTT. This sequence encodes CSARQGGNEAFF. V gene TRBV20-1 combines with J gene TRBJ1-1; 7 bases agree with TRBD1. CDR3 length equals 12 residues. Trimming at V came to 2 bases and at J to 7 bases, leaving 4 bases not matched to a gene. Germline V gives CDR1 DFQATT, CDR2 SNEGSKA (reference sequence).

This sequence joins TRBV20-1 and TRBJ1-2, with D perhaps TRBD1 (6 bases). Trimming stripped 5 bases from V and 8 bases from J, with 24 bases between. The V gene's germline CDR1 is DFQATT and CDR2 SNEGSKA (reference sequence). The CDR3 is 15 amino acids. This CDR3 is CSAAYRDIGGGGYTF. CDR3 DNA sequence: TGCAGTGCTGCCTACCGGGACATCGGAGGTGGGGGCTACACCTTC.

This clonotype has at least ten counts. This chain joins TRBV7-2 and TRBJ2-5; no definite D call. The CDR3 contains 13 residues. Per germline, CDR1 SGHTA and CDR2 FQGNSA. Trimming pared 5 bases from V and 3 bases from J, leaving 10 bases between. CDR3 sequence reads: CASSRGSEETQYF. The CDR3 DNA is TGTGCCAGCAGCCGTGGGTCGGAAGAGACCCAGTACTTC.

The CDR3 loop is CASSTRGQGADEQFF. DNA for the CDR3: TGTGCCAGCAGCACCCGGGGGCAGGGGGCTGATGAGCAGTTCTTC. The chain links TRBV9 to TRBJ2-1, with 8 positions matching TRBD1. This CDR3 is built from 15 residues. V shed 4 bases, J shed 8 bases, and the junction held 11 bases outside the gene matches. From germline, CDR1 is SGDLS and CDR2 YYNGEE.

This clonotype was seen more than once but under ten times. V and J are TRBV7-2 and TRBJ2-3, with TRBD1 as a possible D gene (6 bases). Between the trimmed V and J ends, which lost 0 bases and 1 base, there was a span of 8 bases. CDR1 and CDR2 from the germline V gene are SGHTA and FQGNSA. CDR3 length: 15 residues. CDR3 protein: CASSLARTGTDTQYF. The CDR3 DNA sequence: TGTGCCAGCAGCTTAGCCCGGACAGGCACAGATACGCAGTATTTT.

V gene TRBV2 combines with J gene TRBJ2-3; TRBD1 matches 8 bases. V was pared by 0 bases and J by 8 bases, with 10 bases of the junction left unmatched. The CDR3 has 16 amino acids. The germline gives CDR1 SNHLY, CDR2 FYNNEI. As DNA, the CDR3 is TGTGCCAGCAGTGAAGCCCCCGGACAGGGCGGTGGTACGCAGTATTTT. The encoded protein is CASSEAPGQGGGTQYF.

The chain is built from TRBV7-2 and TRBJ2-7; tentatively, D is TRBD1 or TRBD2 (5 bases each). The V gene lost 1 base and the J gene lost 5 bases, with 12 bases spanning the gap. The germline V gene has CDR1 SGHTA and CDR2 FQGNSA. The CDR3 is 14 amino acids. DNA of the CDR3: TGTGCCAGCAGCTTAGGTGGGGGTTTCCACGAGCAGTACTTC. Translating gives CASSLGGGFHEQYF.

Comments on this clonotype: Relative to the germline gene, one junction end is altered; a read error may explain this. In DNA form, the CDR3 reads TGCGCCAGCAGCGCACACAGGGGCTCTGGCGCCAACGTCCTGACTTTC. Translated, it gives CASSAHRGSGANVLTF. This chain links TRBV4-3 with TRBJ2-6; 7 bases match TRBD1. The CDR3 sequence is 16 residues long. The germline CDR1 and CDR2 sequences are LGHNA and YSLEER.

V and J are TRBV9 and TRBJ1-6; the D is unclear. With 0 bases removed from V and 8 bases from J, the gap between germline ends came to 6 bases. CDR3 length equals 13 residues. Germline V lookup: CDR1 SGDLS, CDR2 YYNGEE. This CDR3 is CASSVVEYSPLHF. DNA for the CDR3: TGTGCCAGCAGCGTAGTAGAGTATTCACCCCTCCACTTT.

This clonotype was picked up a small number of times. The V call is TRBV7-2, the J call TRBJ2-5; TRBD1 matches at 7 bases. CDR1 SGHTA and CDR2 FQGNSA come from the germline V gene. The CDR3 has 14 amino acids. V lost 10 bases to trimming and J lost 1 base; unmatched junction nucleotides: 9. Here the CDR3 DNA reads TGTGCCATTGCCCGCGACAGGGTCCAAGAGACCCAGTACTTC. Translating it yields CAIARDRVQETQYF.

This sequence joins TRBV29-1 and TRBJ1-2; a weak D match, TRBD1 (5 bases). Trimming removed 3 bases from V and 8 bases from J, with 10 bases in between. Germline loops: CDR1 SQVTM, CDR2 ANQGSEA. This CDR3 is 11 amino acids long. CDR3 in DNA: TGCAGCGTTGATGCCGGGGCGGGCTACACCTTC. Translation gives CSVDAGAGYTF.

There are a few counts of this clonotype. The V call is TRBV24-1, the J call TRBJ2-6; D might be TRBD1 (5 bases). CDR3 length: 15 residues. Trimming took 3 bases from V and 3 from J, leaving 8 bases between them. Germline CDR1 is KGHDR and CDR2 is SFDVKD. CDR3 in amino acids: CATSDQGSGANVLTF. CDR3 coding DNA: TGTGCCACCAGTGATCAGGGAAGTGGGGCCAACGTCCTGACTTTC.

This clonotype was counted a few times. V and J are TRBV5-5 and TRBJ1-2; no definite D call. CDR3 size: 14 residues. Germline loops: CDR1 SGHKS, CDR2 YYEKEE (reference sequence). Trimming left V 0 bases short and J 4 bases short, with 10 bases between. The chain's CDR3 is CASSLALDIYGYTF. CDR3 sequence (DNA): TGTGCCAGCAGCTTGGCGTTGGATATCTATGGCTACACCTTC.

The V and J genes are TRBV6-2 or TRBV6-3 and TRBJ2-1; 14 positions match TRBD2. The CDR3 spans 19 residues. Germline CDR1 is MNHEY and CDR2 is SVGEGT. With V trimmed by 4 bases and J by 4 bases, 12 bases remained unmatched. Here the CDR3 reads CASSFSTSGGALRYNEQFF. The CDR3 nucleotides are TGTGCCAGCAGTTTCTCGACTAGCGGGGGGGCGCTTCGATACAATGAGCAGTTCTTC.

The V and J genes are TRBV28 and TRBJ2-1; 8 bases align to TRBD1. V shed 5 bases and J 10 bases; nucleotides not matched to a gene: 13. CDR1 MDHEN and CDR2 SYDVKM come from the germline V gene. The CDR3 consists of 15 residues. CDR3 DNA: TGTGCCAGCAGTCCGCGACAGGGGATATCCAACGAGCAGTTCTTC. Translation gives CASSPRQGISNEQFF.